Listed below are T cell receptor beta chains from one sample, sequenced in a study of blood T cell repertoires in COVID-19. Clones were read by immunoSEQ multiplex PCR, and TCRdb kept only the in-frame ones, dropping some. In the table there are around 240,000 clones, 83% of which are singletons. The material sequenced was peripheral blood. These receptors were obtained from a woman between 45 and 65 years old with acute or convalescent COVID-19. CDR3s include the opening cysteine and the closing phenylalanine or tryptophan. A D gene is named only where the DNA matches it firmly.

D,V,J,CDR3
TRBD2,TRBV5-1,TRBJ2-3,CASRQTSGTDTQYF
NA,TRBV19,TRBJ1-1,CASLPEGHPGTEAFF
TRBD2,TRBV10-1,TRBJ2-3,CASSELAGVNTDTQYF
TRBD2,TRBV9,TRBJ2-7,CASTLGLAGREQYF
NA,TRBV12-3/TRBV12-4,TRBJ2-1,CASSARVGQFF
TRBD2,TRBV3-1/TRBV3-2,TRBJ2-5,CASSQETGTSEETQYF
NA,TRBV5-5,TRBJ2-1,CASSFRERTYNEQFF
TRBD1,TRBV5-6,TRBJ2-3,CASSTGTGRGTDTQYF
TRBD1,TRBV7-2,TRBJ2-7,CASSLSGTGSVEQYF
TRBD1,TRBV6-2/TRBV6-3,TRBJ2-7,CASSYGRGLEQYF
NA,TRBV19,TRBJ2-5,CASSIRGSETQYF
NA,TRBV7-9,TRBJ2-5,CASSLSGEETQYF
TRBD1,TRBV30,TRBJ1-5,CAWGTGSQPQHF
NA,TRBV6-5,TRBJ2-5,CASSGGRRETQYF
TRBD1,TRBV9,TRBJ2-3,CASSPLDRGRADTQYF
TRBD1,TRBV14,TRBJ2-1,CASSTRDRGLDEQFF
NA,TRBV27,TRBJ1-2,CASSPTTGWVRGYTF
TRBD1,TRBV18,TRBJ1-3,CASSPRGTGSGNTIYF
TRBD1,TRBV2,TRBJ1-1,CASSELDRGRTEAFF
NA,TRBV11-3,TRBJ2-7,CASSLGVRAEQYF
NA,TRBV30,TRBJ1-1,CAWSQILNTEAFF
NA,TRBV19,TRBJ1-4,CASSKMTALNEKLFF
NA,TRBV20-1,TRBJ2-3,CSASLPGEDTQYF
NA,TRBV3-1/TRBV3-2,TRBJ2-3,CASSPWKKGTDTQYF
TRBD1,TRBV12-3/TRBV12-4,TRBJ1-1,CASSSGQVTEAFF
NA,TRBV12-5,TRBJ2-7,CASGPSTLPQQYF
NA,TRBV5-4,TRBJ2-3,CASSLTQGRTDTQYF
NA,TRBV12-3/TRBV12-4,TRBJ1-3,CASNRGGNTIYF
TRBD1,TRBV5-6,TRBJ1-5,CASSLRDRENNQPQHF
NA,TRBV4-3,TRBJ1-2,CASSPGEGRGTGYTF
TRBD1,TRBV6-6,TRBJ2-7,CASSTPGQGANEQYF